The source of this T cell receptor (beta chain) is a study of blood T cell repertoires in COVID-19. The wider study: Sources were T cells, B-cell-depleted T cells, or PBMCs; the material itself was cDNA or gDNA.

Trimming took 4 bases from V and 1 from J; bases not matched to a gene: 7. The V gene's germline CDR1 is SGHVS and CDR2 FNYEAQ. This CDR3 comprises 15 residues. Under the authors' procedure: For nucleated cells, counts were estimated from reference gene primer amplification. Libraries were prepared by immunoSEQ multiplex PCR; TCRdb keeps only in-frame clonotypes and omits some of them. The V and J calls and the clone size are those of that table, but D and trimming were determined from the DNA. The table has a few hundred thousand clones, 85% seen once. The TCR sequence derives from a woman aged 50 to 65 with active or convalescent COVID-19. This chain joins TRBV7-6 and TRBJ2-7; 7 positions agree with TRBD1. Sequencing was done on a sample of peripheral blood. This chain's CDR3 is CASSSGQVWSYEQYF. The CDR3 DNA reads TGTGCCAGCAGCTCAGGACAGGTTTGGTCCTACGAGCAGTACTTC.